The 13 T cell receptor beta chains given below trace back to one sample, sequenced in a study of regulatory T cells in long-lasting Graves disease. Indicated time point: persistent/refractory GD, antithyroid drugs over 5 years with positive TRAb. Researchers made the TCR library from RNA that was extracted from PBMCs. The authors built TCR beta libraries using iRepertoire HTBI primers and Arm-PCR of CDR3 regions. Using its own MiXCR run on the multiplex PCR reads, TCRdb lists one record per CDR3 protein. The table records under 450,000 distinct CDR3 sequences, 23% of them present only once. The specimen was peripheral blood mononuclear cells (PBMCs), collected when the disease was refractory, from a patient treated with antithyroid drugs. Receptors were obtained from a woman aged 40 to 55 with Graves disease.

This clonotype was detected ten times or more. The chain links TRBV6-1 to TRBJ2-7, with a weak D call TRBD1 (6 bases). This CDR3 is 14 amino acids long. Trimming shortened V by 6 bases and J by 3 bases, and 15 bases separated the two germline ends. Per the germline V gene, CDR1 is MNHNS and CDR2 is SASEGT. CDR3 protein: CASSSGWDNYEQYF. The CDR3, as DNA: TGTGCCAGCAGCTCCGGGTGGGACAACTACGAGCAGTACTTC.

Ten or more counts support this clonotype. The rearrangement joins TRBV28 to TRBJ1-4; 7 bases match TRBD1. V shed 4 bases, J shed 6 bases, and the junction held 5 bases outside the gene matches. Germline-derived CDR1 and CDR2 are MDHEN and SYDVKM. CDR3 length equals 14 residues. The CDR3 region is CASSSGGTDEKLFF. DNA of the CDR3: TGTGCCAGCAGTTCAGGGGGGACGGATGAAAAACTGTTTTTT. The complete variable domain, with remaining parts taken from reference TRBV28 and TRBJ1-4, reads DVKVTQSSRYLVKRTGEKVFLECVQDMDHENMFWYRQDPGLGLRLIYFSYDVKMKEKGDIPEGYSVSREKKERFSLILESASTNQTSMYLCASSSGGTDEKLFFGSGTQLSVL.

This clonotype has only a few counts. The V call is TRBV11-1, the J call TRBJ2-5, with D possibly matching TRBD1 (6 bases). Germline lookup yields CDR1 SGHAT and CDR2 FQDESV (reference sequence). This CDR3 comprises 15 residues. The V and J ends lost 3 bases and 1 base respectively, with 12 bases between them. For the CDR3, the DNA is TGTGCCAGCAGCTTTTTGGACAGTTCCCAAGAGACCCAGTACTTC. Its protein is CASSFLDSSQETQYF.

A remark on this clonotype: The junction departs from germline at one end; a sequencing error may be responsible. The J gene is TRBJ2-7, the V gene TRBV28; D remains unclear. Germline loops: CDR1 MDHEN, CDR2 SYDVKM. There are 17 residues in the CDR3. The chain's CDR3 is CASSSLPETYRSYEQYF. CDR3 in DNA: TGTGCCAGTAGTTCCCTCCCCGAGACTTATCGCTCCTACGAGCAGTACTTC.

This clonotype was counted a few times. The J gene is TRBJ2-1, the V gene TRBV2, with TRBD2 as a possible D gene (6 bases). The germline gives CDR1 SNHLY, CDR2 FYNNEI. V was cut by 2 bases and J by 9 bases, with 11 bases left in between. The CDR3 covers 13 residues. The CDR3 nucleotides are TGTGCCAGCAGTGAACTAGCGTCAACTGAGCAGTTCTTC. Amino acids: CASSELASTEQFF.

This clonotype was detected many times. V usage is TRBV28 and J usage is TRBJ2-7; 8 positions match TRBD1. This CDR3 has 13 residues. CDR1 and CDR2 from the germline V gene are MDHEN and SYDVKM. Trimming at V came to 7 bases and at J to 5 bases, leaving 7 bases not matched to a gene. CDR3 region: CASTKLDRDEQYF. DNA of the CDR3: TGTGCCAGCACCAAATTGGACAGGGACGAGCAGTACTTC.

The V gene is TRBV29-1, the J gene TRBJ1-1, with D unclear. The CDR3 runs to 15 residues. V was trimmed by 0 bases and J by 0 bases, leaving 11 bases between them. Per the germline V gene, CDR1 is SQVTM and CDR2 is ANQGSEA. In DNA form, the CDR3 reads TGCAGCGTTGAAGATTACGGAAGTTTGAACACTGAAGCTTTCTTT. This sequence encodes CSVEDYGSLNTEAFF. The variable domain in full, completed from reference TRBV29-1 and TRBJ1-1, reads SAVISQKPSRDICQRGTSLTIQCQVDSQVTMMFWYRQQPGQSLTLIATANQGSEATYESGFVIDKFPISRPNLTFSTLTVSNMSPEDSSIYLCSVEDYGSLNTEAFFGQGTRLTVV.

This clonotype was counted at least ten times. V usage is TRBV7-9 and J usage is TRBJ2-1, with 9 bases matching TRBD1. J gave up 7 bases and V 2 bases, and 3 bases lay outside the gene matches. This CDR3 is built from 14 residues. Per germline, CDR1 SEHNR and CDR2 FQNEAQ (reference sequence). The DNA of the CDR3 is TGTGCCAGCAGCTTAATGGGACAGGGAAATGAGCAGTTCTTC. It yields the protein CASSLMGQGNEQFF.

The rearrangement links TRBV12-3 or TRBV12-4 to TRBJ1-6, with D unclear. Deletions cut 9 bases from V and 0 bases from J, with 15 bases between. This CDR3 has 16 residues. The CDR3 loop reads CASSHWMSSYNSPLHF. For the CDR3, the DNA is TGTGCCAGTTCACATTGGATGAGCTCCTATAATTCACCCCTCCACTTT.

The sample holds many counts of this clonotype. The chain carries TRBV6-5 and TRBJ2-7; possibly TRBD2 for D (5 bases). V shed 2 bases and J shed 3 bases, with 23 bases lying between them. CDR1 MNHEY and CDR2 SVGAGI come from the germline V gene. The length of the CDR3 is 18 residues. The CDR3 region has the DNA TGTGCCAGCAGTTACCGAACCCAAGAGGGCCCTTTAGACTACGAGCAGTACTTC. Protein product: CASSYRTQEGPLDYEQYF.

Note on this clonotype: The junction differs from germline at one of its ends, possibly a read error. This chain links TRBV5-5 with TRBJ2-2; D is uncertain. This CDR3 is built from 16 residues. Per germline, CDR1 SGHKS and CDR2 YYEKEE (reference sequence). The CDR3 sequence is CASRLAAFGNTGELFF. Here the CDR3 DNA reads TGTGCCAGCAGATTGGCGGCATTTGGGAACACCGGGGAGCTGTTTTTT.

The sample holds one count of this clonotype. The chain carries TRBV28 and TRBJ2-3; D not resolved. The V gene's germline CDR1 is MDHEN and CDR2 SYDVKM. This CDR3 is built from 15 residues. Trimming removed 3 bases from V and 2 bases from J, with 12 bases in between. The CDR3 DNA reads TGTGCCAGCAGTTTTCGTCTAAAGATCACAGATACGCAGTATTTT. Its translation: CASSFRLKITDTQYF.

The sample holds many counts of this clonotype. V is TRBV20-1 and J is TRBJ2-7, with TRBD2 matching over 7 bases. CDR1 is DFQATT, CDR2 SNEGSKA, per germline (reference sequence). After removal of 0 bases from V and 3 bases from J, the junction contained 11 bases not matched to a gene. The CDR3 has 16 residues. CDR3 nucleotide sequence: TGCAGTGCTAGAGATATTGGGCTAGCGGTCGTCTACGAGCAGTACTTC. The encoded protein is CSARDIGLAVVYEQYF.